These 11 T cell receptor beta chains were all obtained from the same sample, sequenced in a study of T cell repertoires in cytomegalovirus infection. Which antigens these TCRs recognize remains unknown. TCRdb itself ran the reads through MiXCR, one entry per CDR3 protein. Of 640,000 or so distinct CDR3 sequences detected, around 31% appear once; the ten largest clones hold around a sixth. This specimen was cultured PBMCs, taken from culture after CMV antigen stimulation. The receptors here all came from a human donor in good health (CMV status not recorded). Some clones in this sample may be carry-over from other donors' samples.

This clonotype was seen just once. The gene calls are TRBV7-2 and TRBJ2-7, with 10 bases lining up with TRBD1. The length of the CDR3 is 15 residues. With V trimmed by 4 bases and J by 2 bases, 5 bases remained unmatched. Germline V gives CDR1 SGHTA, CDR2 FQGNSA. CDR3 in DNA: TGTGCCAGCAGCTGGCGACAGGGGGCGACCTACGAGCAGTACTTC. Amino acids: CASSWRQGATYEQYF.

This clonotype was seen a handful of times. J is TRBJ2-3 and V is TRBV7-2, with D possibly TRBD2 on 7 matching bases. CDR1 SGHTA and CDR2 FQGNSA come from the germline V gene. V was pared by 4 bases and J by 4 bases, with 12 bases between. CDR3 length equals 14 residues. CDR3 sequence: CASSSTGRADTQYF. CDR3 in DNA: TGTGCCAGCAGCTCAACAGGGAGGGCAGATACGCAGTATTTT.

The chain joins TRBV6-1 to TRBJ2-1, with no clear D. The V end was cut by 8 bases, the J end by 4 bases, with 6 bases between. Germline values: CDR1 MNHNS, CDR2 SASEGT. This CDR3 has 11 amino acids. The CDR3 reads CASDIYNEQFF. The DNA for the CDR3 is TGTGCCAGCGACATTTACAATGAGCAGTTCTTC.

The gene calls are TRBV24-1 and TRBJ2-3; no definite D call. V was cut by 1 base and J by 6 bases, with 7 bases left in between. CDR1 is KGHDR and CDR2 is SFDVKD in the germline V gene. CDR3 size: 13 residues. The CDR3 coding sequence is TGTGCCACCAGTGATTTATGGGGTGATACGCAGTATTTT. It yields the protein CATSDLWGDTQYF.

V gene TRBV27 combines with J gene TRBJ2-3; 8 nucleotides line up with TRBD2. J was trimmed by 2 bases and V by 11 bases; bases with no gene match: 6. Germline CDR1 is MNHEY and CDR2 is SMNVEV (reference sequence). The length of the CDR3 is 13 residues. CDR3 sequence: CASKAGDTDTQYF. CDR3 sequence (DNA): TGTGCCTCAAAAGCGGGAGACACAGATACGCAGTATTTT.

CDR3 nucleotide sequence: TGTGCCAGCAGTTCGACAGGGTATAGCGGCTACACCTTC. This gives the protein CASSSTGYSGYTF. The V call is TRBV12-3 or TRBV12-4, the J call TRBJ1-2; 7 bases align to TRBD1. The CDR3 has 13 amino acids. The V segment lost 4 bases and the J segment 8 bases; nucleotides outside the gene matches: 7.

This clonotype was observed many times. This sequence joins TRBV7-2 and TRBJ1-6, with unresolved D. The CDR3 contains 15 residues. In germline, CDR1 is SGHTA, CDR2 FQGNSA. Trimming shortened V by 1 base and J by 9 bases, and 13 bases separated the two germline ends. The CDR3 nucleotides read TGTGCCAGCAGCTTAGGAGTGACACCTGGTTCACCCCTCCACTTT. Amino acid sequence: CASSLGVTPGSPLHF. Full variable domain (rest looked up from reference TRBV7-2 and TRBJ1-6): GAGVSQSPSNKVTEKGKDVELRCDPISGHTALYWYRQSLGQGLEFLIYFQGNSAPDKSGLPSDRFSAERTGGSVSTLTIQRTQQEDSAVYLCASSLGVTPGSPLHFGNGTRLTVT.

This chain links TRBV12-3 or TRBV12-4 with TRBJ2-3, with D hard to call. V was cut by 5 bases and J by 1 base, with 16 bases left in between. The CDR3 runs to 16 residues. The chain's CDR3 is CASSPRRARGTDTQYF. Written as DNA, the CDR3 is TGTGCCAGCAGTCCTCGACGAGCCAGAGGCACAGATACGCAGTATTTT.

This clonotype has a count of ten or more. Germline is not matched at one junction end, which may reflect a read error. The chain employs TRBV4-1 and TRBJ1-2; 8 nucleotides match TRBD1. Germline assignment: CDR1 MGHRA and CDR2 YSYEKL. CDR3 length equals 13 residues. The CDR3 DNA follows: TGTGCCAGCAGCAGAGACAGGGGCTATGGCTACACCTTC. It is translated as CASSRDRGYGYTF.

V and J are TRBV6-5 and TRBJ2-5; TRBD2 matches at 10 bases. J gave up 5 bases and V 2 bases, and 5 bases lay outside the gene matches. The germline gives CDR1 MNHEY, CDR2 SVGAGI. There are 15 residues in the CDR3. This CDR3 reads CASSYGLAEGETQYF. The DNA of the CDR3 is TGTGCCAGCAGTTACGGACTAGCGGAGGGGGAGACCCAGTACTTC.

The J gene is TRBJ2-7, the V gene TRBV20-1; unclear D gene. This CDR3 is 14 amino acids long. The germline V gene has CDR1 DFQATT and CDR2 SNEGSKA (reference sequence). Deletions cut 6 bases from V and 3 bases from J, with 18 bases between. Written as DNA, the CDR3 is TGCAGTGCGGTCAAAGAGGTTGGCCTCTACGAGCAGTACTTC. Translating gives CSAVKEVGLYEQYF.